Following are 9 T cell receptor beta chains from one sample sequenced in a study of PD-1 blockade in classical Hodgkin lymphoma. Some clones are missing from TCRdb's copy, which holds only in-frame ones; the method was immunoSEQ multiplex PCR. The table shows some 22,000 clones, with about 70% occurring only once. The sample's time point: cycle 4 day 1 (C4D1), after less than 7 weeks of nivolumab. Every patient was affected by relapse after autologous stem cell transplantation, while exposure to brentuximab vedotin was not uniform. The sequences come from peripheral blood mononuclear cells (PBMCs), collected before the fourth cycle of nivolumab. The origin of the receptors is a human donor with classical Hodgkin lymphoma.

This chain connects TRBV11-1 to TRBJ2-7, with D maybe TRBD2 (5 bases). Germline CDR1 and CDR2: SGHAT and FQDESV (reference sequence). Deletions cut 4 bases from V and 6 bases from J, with 16 bases between. The CDR3 is 14 amino acids. CDR3 in amino acids: CASSSGLIAGEQYF. DNA of the CDR3: TGTGCCAGCAGCTCAGGACTGATTGCGGGCGAGCAGTACTTC.

This clone appeared a single time. The chain is built from TRBV4-1 and TRBJ2-3; 8 nucleotides line up with TRBD2. Germline CDR1 and CDR2: MGHRA and YSYEKL. CDR3 length: 17 residues. V trimming: 2 bases; J trimming: 1 base; junction bases outside the gene matches: 8. Written as DNA, the CDR3 is TGCGCCAGCAGCCAACCCGGTCGGCGGGAGGGCACAGATACGCAGTATTTT. Translation: CASSQPGRREGTDTQYF.

Notes on this clone: Distinct nucleotide sequences in the sample also encode this CDR3. The chain links TRBV30 to TRBJ1-1, with D possibly matching TRBD1 (5 bases). The germline V and J ends were trimmed by 1 base and 1 base, with 7 bases remaining between them. The CDR3 is 13 amino acids. Germline V lookup: CDR1 GTSNPN, CDR2 SVGIG (reference sequence). The CDR3 protein is CAWSGGGNTEAFF. DNA of the CDR3: TGTGCCTGGAGTGGGGGGGGGAACACTGAAGCTTTCTTT.

CDR3: CASSSGQLAFF. CDR3 bases: TGCGCCAGCAGCTCGGGGCAGTTGGCTTTCTTT. The chain couples TRBV5-1 to TRBJ1-1; D might be TRBD1 (5 bases). Germline loops: CDR1 SGHRS, CDR2 YFSETQ. The V end was cut by 3 bases, the J end by 11 bases, with 11 bases between. This CDR3 has 11 residues.

The V and J genes are TRBV10-2 and TRBJ2-7, with D perhaps being TRBD1 or TRBD2 (6 bases each). CDR3 length equals 15 residues. Germline loops: CDR1 WSHSY, CDR2 SAAADI. V lost 7 bases and J lost 5, with 21 bases in between. The CDR3 region is CASTQSTQGRNEQYF. The CDR3 DNA follows: TGCGCCAGCACCCAGAGTACGCAGGGGAGGAACGAGCAGTACTTC.

This chain joins TRBV1 and TRBJ2-2; the DNA was not used to check the table's D call, TRBD2. TRBV1 is shown as a pseudogene. This CDR3 comprises 18 residues. CDR3 nucleotide sequence: TGCACCAGCAGCCAAGAGGGGTTTCTAGCGGGGGACACCGGGGAGCTGTTTTTT. This codes for CTSSQEGFLAGDTGELFF.

The chain couples TRBV28 to TRBJ1-2, with 7 bases fitting TRBD1. The J segment lost 0 bases and the V segment lost 1 base, leaving 5 bases of the junction unmatched. Germline assignment: CDR1 MDHEN and CDR2 SYDVKM. The CDR3 consists of 16 residues. For the CDR3, the DNA is TGTGCCAGCAGTTTATCTCCCGGGACAGCTAACTATGGCTACACCTTC. It translates to CASSLSPGTANYGYTF.

This chain links TRBV4-1 with TRBJ2-1, with TRBD2 matching 14 bases. Germline lookup yields CDR1 MGHRA and CDR2 YSYEKL. V trimming: 0 bases; J trimming: 5 bases; junction bases outside the gene matches: 0. This CDR3 has 16 amino acids. In DNA form, the CDR3 reads TGCGCCAGCAGCCAAGAGACTAGCGGGGGGGACAATGAGCAGTTCTTC. Encoded protein: CASSQETSGGDNEQFF.

This clone was found a few times. The rearrangement uses TRBV7-9 and TRBJ2-2; no definite D call. The CDR3 is 12 residues long. The V gene's germline CDR1 is SEHNR and CDR2 FQNEAQ (reference sequence). The V end lost 3 bases, the J end lost 8 bases, and 7 bases lay between the germline ends. This chain's CDR3 is CASSFQGGELFF. Here the CDR3 DNA reads TGTGCCAGCAGCTTTCAAGGGGGGGAGCTGTTTTTT.